The rows below give T cell receptor beta chains drawn from one sample of a study of molecular identifiers for immune sequencing clone quantification. TCRdb re-called the PCR reads through MiXCR, storing one row per CDR3 protein. Here the sample spans about 640,000 distinct CDR3 sequences, 20% being singletons. Sequencing was carried out using naive CD8+ T cells from blood, with Jurkat cell RNA spiked in. These receptors were taken from a human donor in good health. Some libraries in this study had Jurkat cell RNA spiked in. Both conserved end residues are part of each CDR3. Each record gives: V gene, J gene, clone size, D gene, CDR3 protein, CDR3 DNA. D genes are given only for firm matches. Expanded clones get a size class; other rows say once, few or many, or leave the size out.

>TRBV7-9|TRBJ1-4|many|-
CASSLSGADEKLFF
TGTGCCAGCAGCTTATCAGGGGCGGATGAAAAACTGTTTTTT
>TRBV7-3|TRBJ2-1|many|-
CASSFTGYEQFF
TGTGCCAGCAGCTTCACAGGGTATGAGCAGTTCTTC
>TRBV7-2|TRBJ2-7|-|TRBD2
CASSRPTSGRAEQYF
TGTGCCAGCAGCCGCCCAACTAGCGGGAGGGCGGAGCAGTACTTC
>TRBV30|TRBJ2-7|-|TRBD2
CAWSMSSGRASEQYF
TGTGCCTGGAGTATGTCAAGCGGGAGGGCCTCCGAGCAGTACTTC
>TRBV5-1|TRBJ2-7|many|-
CASSLDGGDNYEQYF
TGCGCCAGCAGCTTGGATGGCGGGGACAACTACGAGCAGTACTTC
>TRBV2|TRBJ2-7|-|-
CASNAGRGVTYEQYF
TGTGCCAGCAACGCCGGCAGGGGAGTCACCTACGAGCAGTACTTC
>TRBV12-3/TRBV12-4|TRBJ2-5|many|TRBD1
CASSLNPTWTGEETQYF
TGTGCCAGCAGTTTAAACCCAACCTGGACAGGGGAGGAGACCCAGTACTTC
>TRBV6-2/TRBV6-3|TRBJ2-5|many|TRBD1
CASSPGTVVQETQYF
TGTGCCAGCAGTCCCGGGACAGTTGTCCAAGAGACCCAGTACTTC
>TRBV20-1|TRBJ2-5|many|TRBD2
CSARDYLGLAGNLHETQYF
TGCAGTGCTAGAGATTACCTGGGACTAGCGGGGAACCTCCATGAGACCCAGTACTTC
>TRBV6-2/TRBV6-3|TRBJ2-7|-|TRBD1
CASKKGGNYEQYF
TGTGCCAGCAAAAAAGGGGGCAACTACGAGCAGTACTTC
>TRBV6-1|TRBJ2-7|few|TRBD1
CASRVPGQGYEQYF
TGTGCCAGCAGAGTACCGGGACAGGGTTACGAGCAGTACTTC
>TRBV2|TRBJ1-2|-|TRBD1
CASSEWDREFYGYTF
TGTGCCAGCAGTGAATGGGACAGGGAATTCTATGGCTACACCTTC
>TRBV29-1|TRBJ1-3|many|-
CSVRDSGNTIYF
TGCAGCGTAAGGGACTCTGGAAACACCATATATTTT
>TRBV3-1|TRBJ2-5|-|TRBD1
CASSSYTGTDQETPYF
TGTGCCAGCAGTTCTTATACCGGGACAGACCAAGAGACCCCGTACTTC
>TRBV4-2|TRBJ2-7|many|-
CASSQDSLTGEQYF
TGTGCCAGCAGCCAAGATTCGCTGACGGGCGAGCAGTACTTC
>TRBV4-3|TRBJ2-3|many|-
CASSQSYLGRDTQYF
TGCGCCAGCAGCCAATCCTACCTAGGCAGGGATACGCAGTATTTT
>TRBV27|TRBJ1-1|-|-
CASSFLPGENTEAFF
TGTGCCAGCAGTTTTCTACCGGGGGAGAACACTGAAGCTTTCTTT
>TRBV5-6|TRBJ2-1|many|TRBD1
CASSLPGQQYNEQFF
TGTGCCAGCAGCTTACCGGGACAGCAATACAATGAGCAGTTCTTC
>TRBV12-5|TRBJ1-1|many|-
CASGLASGQSPSEAFF
TGTGCTAGTGGTTTGGCTTCTGGGCAATCGCCGAGTGAAGCTTTCTTT
>TRBV2|TRBJ1-1|few|TRBD1
CASSEPGQGAFF
TGTGCCAGCAGTGAACCGGGACAGGGAGCTTTCTTT
>TRBV27|TRBJ2-7|-|-
CASRWTEGYEQYF
TGTGCCAGCCGATGGACCGAGGGTTACGAGCAGTACTTC
>TRBV7-9|TRBJ1-1|-|-
CASSLGGRVEAFF
TGTGCCAGCAGCTTAGGGGGAAGGGTTGAAGCTTTCTTT
>TRBV7-6|TRBJ1-1|many|-
CASSSVNTEAFF
TGTGCCAGCAGCTCGGTGAACACTGAAGCTTTCTTT
>TRBV30|TRBJ1-1|-|-
CAWTGESAEGWAEAFF
TGTGCCTGGACCGGGGAGTCGGCTGAGGGATGGGCTGAAGCTTTCTTT
>TRBV2|TRBJ2-5|-|TRBD1
CASSKTGIPVETQYF
TGTGCCAGCAGTAAGACAGGGATTCCGGTCGAGACCCAGTACTTC
>TRBV27|TRBJ1-2|many|TRBD1
CASRGGKQGAPNYGYTF
TGTGCCAGCAGAGGAGGGAAACAGGGGGCACCCAACTATGGCTACACCTTC
>TRBV20-1|TRBJ2-7|many|-
CSAPSVAGAIYEQYF
TGCAGTGCTCCGTCGGTGGCAGGCGCTATCTACGAGCAGTACTTC
>TRBV4-3|TRBJ2-4|many|-
CASSQDSSSGAKNIQYF
TGCGCCAGCAGCCAAGATTCAAGCAGCGGGGCCAAAAACATTCAGTACTTC
>TRBV28|TRBJ2-1|few|TRBD1
CASRPDRVYYNEQFF
TGTGCCAGCAGACCCGACAGGGTCTATTACAATGAGCAGTTCTTC
>TRBV29-1|TRBJ2-1|many|-
CSVASRVDEQFF
TGCAGCGTTGCGAGCAGGGTAGATGAGCAGTTCTTC
>TRBV27|TRBJ2-7|-|TRBD1
CASSPLRDRGLHEQYF
TGTGCCAGCAGTCCCCTCCGGGACAGGGGGCTTCACGAGCAGTACTTC
>TRBV30|TRBJ1-5|-|-
CASDGIGNQPQHF
TGTGCCTCGGATGGCATTGGTAATCAGCCCCAGCATTTT
>TRBV6-2/TRBV6-3|TRBJ1-1|once|-
CASNYSRFSTEAFF
TGTGCCAGCAATTACTCTAGGTTTAGCACTGAAGCTTTCTTT
>TRBV19|TRBJ2-2|-|TRBD1
CASIGTGFISGELFF
TGTGCCAGTATCGGGACAGGGTTTATCTCCGGGGAGCTGTTTTTT
>TRBV10-2|TRBJ2-3|-|TRBD1
CASSGPGQTSTDTQYF
TGCGCCAGCAGTGGGCCGGGACAGACTAGCACAGATACGCAGTATTTT
>TRBV6-2/TRBV6-3|TRBJ1-1|many|-
CASSFGEGTEAFF
TGTGCCAGCAGTTTTGGGGAAGGCACTGAAGCTTTCTTT